Only one count was recorded for the clone carrying this T cell receptor (beta chain). The antigen remains undetermined. The data are from a study of spatial heterogeneity in lung cancer. Notes on the study in general: For expanded intratumoral alpha and beta TCRs, counts tracked tumor mutation counts.

Described time point: sample taken at primary tumor resection. Using its own MiXCR run on the 5' RACE reads, TCRdb lists one record per CDR3 protein. The sample holds a few thousand distinct CDR3 sequences; roughly a third are singletons and the top ten take around 12%. This receptor was obtained from a female donor with early-stage non-small cell lung cancer. The material sequenced was lung tumor tissue, taken at surgery.

The CDR3 region has the DNA TGTGCCAGCAGCTTAGGTTTCACAGATACGCAGTATTTT. Encoded protein: CASSLGFTDTQYF. V usage is TRBV11-2 and J usage is TRBJ2-3; D is unresolved. CDR3 length: 13 residues. Trimming removed 1 base from V and 2 bases from J, with 4 bases in between. Per germline, CDR1 SGHAT and CDR2 FQNNGV.